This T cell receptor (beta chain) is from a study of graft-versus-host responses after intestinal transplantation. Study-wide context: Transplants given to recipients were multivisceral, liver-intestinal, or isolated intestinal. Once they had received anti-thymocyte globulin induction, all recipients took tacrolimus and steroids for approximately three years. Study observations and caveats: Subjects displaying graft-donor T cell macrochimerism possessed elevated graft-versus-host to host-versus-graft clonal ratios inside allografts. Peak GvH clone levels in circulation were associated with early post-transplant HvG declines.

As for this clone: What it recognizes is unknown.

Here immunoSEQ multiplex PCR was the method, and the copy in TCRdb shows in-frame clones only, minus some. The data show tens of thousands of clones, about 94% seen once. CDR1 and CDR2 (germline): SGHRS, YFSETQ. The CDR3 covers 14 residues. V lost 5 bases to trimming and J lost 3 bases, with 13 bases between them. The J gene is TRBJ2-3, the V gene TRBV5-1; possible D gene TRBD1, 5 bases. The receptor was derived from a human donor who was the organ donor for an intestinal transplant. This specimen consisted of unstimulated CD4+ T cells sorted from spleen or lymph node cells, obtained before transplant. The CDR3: CASSSIPGTDTQYF. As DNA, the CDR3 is TGCGCCAGCAGTTCAATTCCAGGGACAGATACGCAGTATTTT. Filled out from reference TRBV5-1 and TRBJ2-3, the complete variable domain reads KAGVTQTPRYLIKTRGQQVTLSCSPISGHRSVSWYQQTPGQGLQFLFEYFSETQRNKGNFPGRFSGRQFSNSRSEMNVSTLELGDSALYLCASSSIPGTDTQYFGPGTRLTVL.